This TCR beta chain was identified during a study of cytomegalovirus exposure and HLA in healthy donors. Study at large: The platform used for the 100 to 150 validation repertoires matched that of the roughly 630 first-cohort repertoires, a later analysis reported.

Details on this clone: Its specificity is not known.

Study outcomes and limitations: The study listed 150 to 200 cytomegalovirus-associated TCR beta chains. A later analysis found first-cohort TCR clusters tended to co-occur in the 90 to 150 validation repertoires. A classifier reportedly called cytomegalovirus status with high sensitivity and specificity.

The germline CDR1 and CDR2 sequences are MNHEY and SMNVEV (reference sequence). This CDR3 region has 14 residues. V lost 3 bases, J lost 6 bases, and 7 bases stayed unmatched. Data came from immunoSEQ multiplex PCR; TCRdb stores just in-frame clones and leaves some out. The sample carries 350,000 or so clones, 86% recorded once. The rearrangement uses TRBV27 and TRBJ2-7; 8 bases map to TRBD1. The clonotype was recovered from a woman between 18 and 29 years old in good health and CMV-seronegative. The sample was PBMCs. CDR3 loop: CASSFHLTGGEQYF. As DNA, the CDR3 is TGTGCCAGCAGTTTTCACCTAACAGGGGGCGAGCAGTACTTC.